The sequence of this TCR beta chain was determined in a study of T-cell reconstitution after alpha-beta-depleted transplantation in children. Points from the study as a whole: A year had passed since transplant, and T-cell counts and diversity by then came mostly from newly produced T cells. The high TCRbeta diversity at day 60 in some patients came from surviving recipient T cells and thymic progenitors. Alpha-beta T cells about two months after transplant reportedly derived from several hundred expanded graft clones.

About this clonotype: Its antigen is not identified.

Unique molecular identifiers were incorporated when the TCRbeta library was constructed. TCRdb analysed the PCR reads with MiXCR anew, one entry per CDR3 protein. In the table there are about 600,000 distinct CDR3 sequences, about an eighth of which are singletons. The clonotype was recovered from a male patient between 10 and 17 years old who had a stem cell transplant for acute myeloid leukemia, so the T cells may come from the graft donor. The specimen was PBMCs, mostly from graft donor cells, collected 360 days after TCRalphabeta/CD19-depleted stem cell transplant.

The CDR3 here is CASSFPGASNQPQHF. The CDR3 nucleotides are TGTGCCAGCAGTTTTCCGGGGGCGAGCAATCAGCCCCAGCATTTT. V is TRBV28 and J is TRBJ1-5; D is possibly TRBD1 (6 bases). The CDR3 has 15 residues. Germline V CDR1 and CDR2: MDHEN, SYDVKM. Trimming removed 3 bases at V and 1 base at J, with 10 bases between.